This TCR beta chain came from a study of blood T cell repertoires in COVID-19. The wider study: There were acute and convalescent COVID-19 samples, and they came from the United States, Italy and Spain. Sample material is recorded as cDNA or gDNA derived from T cells, B-cell-depleted T cells, or PBMCs.

After removal of 0 bases from V and 13 bases from J, the junction contained 12 bases not matched to a gene. This CDR3 has 15 residues. Germline CDR1 LGHDT, CDR2 YNNKEL (reference sequence). In the authors' methods: Estimated nucleated cell counts came from reference gene primer amplification. Sequencing used immunoSEQ multiplex PCR; TCRdb keeps in-frame clones, though not all of them. The D gene and trimming were derived from the DNA, and the V and J assignments and clone size from that table. The sample yields some 74,000 clones, around 76% seen once. The V call is TRBV3-1 (or the pseudogene TRBV3-2), the J call TRBJ2-1; 7 nucleotides agree with TRBD2. The sample comprised peripheral blood. This TCR was recovered from a man between 65 and 85 years old with active or convalescent COVID-19. CDR3 loop: CASSQDPQAGRSQFF. CDR3 DNA: TGTGCCAGCAGCCAAGATCCGCAAGCGGGGAGAAGTCAGTTCTTC.